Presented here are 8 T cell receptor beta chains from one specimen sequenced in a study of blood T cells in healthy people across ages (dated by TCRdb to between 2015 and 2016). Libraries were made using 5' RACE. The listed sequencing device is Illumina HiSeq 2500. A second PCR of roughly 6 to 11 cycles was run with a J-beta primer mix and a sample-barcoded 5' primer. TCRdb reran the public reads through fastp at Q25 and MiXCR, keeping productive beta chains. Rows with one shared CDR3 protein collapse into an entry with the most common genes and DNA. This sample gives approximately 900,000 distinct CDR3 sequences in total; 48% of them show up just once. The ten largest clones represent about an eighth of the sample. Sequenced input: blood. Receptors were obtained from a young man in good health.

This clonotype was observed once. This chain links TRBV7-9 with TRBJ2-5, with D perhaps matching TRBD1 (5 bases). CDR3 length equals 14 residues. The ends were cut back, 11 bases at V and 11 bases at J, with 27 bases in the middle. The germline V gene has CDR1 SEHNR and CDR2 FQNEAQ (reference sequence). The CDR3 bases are TGTGCCGAGACCAGGGCCCTGACTCGGAATGAGCAGTACTTC. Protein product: CAETRALTRNEQYF. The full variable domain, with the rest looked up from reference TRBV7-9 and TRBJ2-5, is DTGVSQNPRHKITKRGQNVTFRCDPISEHNRLYWYRQTLGQGPEFLTYFQNEAQLEKSRLLSDRFSAERPKGSFSTLEIQRTEQGDSAMYLCAETRALTRNEQYFGPGTRLLVL.

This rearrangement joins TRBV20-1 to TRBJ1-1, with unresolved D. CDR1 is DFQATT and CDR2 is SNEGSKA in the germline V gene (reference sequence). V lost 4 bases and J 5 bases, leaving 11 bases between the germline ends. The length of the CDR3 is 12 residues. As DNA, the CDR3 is TGCAGTGCTACGGCCCCGGAGACTGAAGCTTTCTTT. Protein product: CSATAPETEAFF.

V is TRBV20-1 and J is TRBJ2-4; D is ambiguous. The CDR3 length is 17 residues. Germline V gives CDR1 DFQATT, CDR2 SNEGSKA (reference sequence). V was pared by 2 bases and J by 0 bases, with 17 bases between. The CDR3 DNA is TGCAGTGCTAGAACCACAGTCAACCCTCTAGCCAAAAACATTCAGTACTTC. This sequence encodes CSARTTVNPLAKNIQYF.

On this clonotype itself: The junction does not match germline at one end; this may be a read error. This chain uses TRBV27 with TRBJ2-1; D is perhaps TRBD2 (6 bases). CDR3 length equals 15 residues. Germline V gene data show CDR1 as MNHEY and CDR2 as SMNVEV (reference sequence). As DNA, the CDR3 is TGTGCCAGCAGTTTCGGGCTAGCGAGCTACGATGAGCAGTTCTTC. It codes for CASSFGLASYDEQFF.

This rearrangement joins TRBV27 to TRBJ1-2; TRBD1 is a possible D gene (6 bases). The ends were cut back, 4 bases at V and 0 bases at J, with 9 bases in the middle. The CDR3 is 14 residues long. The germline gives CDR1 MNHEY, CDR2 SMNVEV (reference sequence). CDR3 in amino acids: CASSWSGANYGYTF. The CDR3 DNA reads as TGTGCCAGCAGTTGGTCAGGGGCTAACTATGGCTACACCTTC.

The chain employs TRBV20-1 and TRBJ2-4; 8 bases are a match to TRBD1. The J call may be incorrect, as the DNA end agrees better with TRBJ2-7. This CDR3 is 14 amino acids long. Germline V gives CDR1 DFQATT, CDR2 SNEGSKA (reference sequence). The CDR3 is CSARSGTGTYEQYF. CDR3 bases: TGCAGTGCTAGGTCCGGGACAGGAACCTACGAGCAGTACTTC.

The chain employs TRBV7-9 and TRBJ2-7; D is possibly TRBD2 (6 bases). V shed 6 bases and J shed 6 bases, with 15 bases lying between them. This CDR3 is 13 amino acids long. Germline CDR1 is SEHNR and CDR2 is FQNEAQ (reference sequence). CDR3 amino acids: CASSPTAGIEQYF. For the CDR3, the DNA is TGTGCCAGCAGTCCTACCGCGGGGATCGAGCAGTACTTC.

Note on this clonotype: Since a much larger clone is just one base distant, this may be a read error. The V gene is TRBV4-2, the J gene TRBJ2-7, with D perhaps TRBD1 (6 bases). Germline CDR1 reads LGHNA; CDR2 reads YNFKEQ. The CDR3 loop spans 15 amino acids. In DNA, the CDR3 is TGTGCCGGCAGCCAAGTTCAGACAGGAGGCTACGAGCAGTACTTC. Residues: CAGSQVQTGGYEQYF.